The clone carrying this T cell receptor (beta chain) appeared many times. As yet, its antigen is unknown. Germline V gene sequence: CDR1 SGDLS, CDR2 YYNGEE. This CDR3 region has 15 residues. After removal of 0 bases from V and 7 bases from J, the junction contained 7 bases not matched to a gene. This entry belongs to a study of CD8 T cells in ankylosing spondylitis. It was by quantitative 5'-RACE with molecular barcodes that TCR beta libraries were made. TCRdb fed the 5' RACE reads into MiXCR, producing one record per CDR3 protein. The table includes approximately 42,000 distinct CDR3 sequences, 3% to 4% detected once. Findings and limits, study-wide: Earlier work had already found some motif variants in reactive arthritis synovial fluid and blood. There was a TCR beta motif, made of several highly homologous variants, that appeared characteristic of ankylosing spondylitis blood.

The clonotype comes from a female donor with ankylosing spondylitis or in good health (not recorded which). The rearrangement joins TRBV9 to TRBJ2-1; TRBD2 matches 7 bases. The sequenced sample was blood, either unsorted or a sorted T cell fraction (not recorded which). This CDR3 is CASSVGLADGNEQFF. In DNA form, the CDR3 reads TGTGCCAGCAGCGTAGGGCTAGCGGACGGTAATGAGCAGTTCTTC.